This T cell receptor (beta chain) was profiled in a study of CXCR3-negative and CXCR3-positive naive CD8 T cells. Study observations and caveats: The TRBV-TRBJ usage of naive CXCR3-negative and CXCR3-positive cells was similar, but that of memory cells differed. Sequencing showed both naive subsets with comparably high diversity, and memory CD8+ cells much lower.

Approximately 300,000 cells per CD8+ T cell subset were flow-sorted in triplicate. Regarding this clonotype: Its antigen is currently unknown.

With UMI labels, 5' RACE was used to prepare the TRB cDNA libraries. No DNA is given; TCRdb re-called the 5' RACE reads and lists each CDR3 protein once. Its table lists 150,000 or so distinct CDR3 sequences. The receptor was isolated from a human donor in good health. Some clones in this sample may be carry-over from other donors' samples. Source material: naive CXCR3- CD8+ T cells from blood. Noted subset: CD45RO-CCR7+CD27+CD95- naive CD8+ T cells lacking CXCR3 (TNR3-).

CDR3 protein: CASSSGTSGLSTQYF. The chain employs TRBV5-4 and TRBJ2-5; TCRdb gives TRBD2 as the D gene, but with no DNA this cannot be confirmed. CDR3 length: 15 residues. Germline CDR1 is SGHNT and CDR2 is YYREEE (reference sequence).